At least ten counts were recorded for the clone carrying this TCR beta chain. This sample was included in a study of blood T cell repertoires in COVID-19. Whole-study context: Both acute and convalescent COVID-19 samples were obtained from the United States, Italy and Spain.

V was clipped by 5 bases and J by 0 bases; unmatched bases: 6. The CDR3 sequence is 15 residues long. Germline assignment: CDR1 SGHDT and CDR2 YYEEEE. The protocol was immunoSEQ multiplex PCR, while the TCRdb copy is restricted to in-frame clones and leaves out a portion. In the table there are fewer than 350,000 clones, approximately 86% of which are singletons. The sample consisted of peripheral blood. This chain links TRBV5-6 with TRBJ1-1; 8 nucleotides agree with TRBD1. The receptor comes from a woman in her 70s with COVID-19, enrolled during active disease. CDR3 residues: CASREGQGVNTEAFF. The DNA of the CDR3 is TGTGCCAGCAGGGAAGGACAGGGAGTGAACACTGAAGCTTTCTTT. The full variable domain, rest sourced from reference TRBV5-6 and TRBJ1-1, is DAGVTQSPTHLIKTRGQQVTLRCSPKSGHDTVSWYQQALGQGPQFIFQYYEEEERQRGNFPDRFSGHQFPNYSSELNVNALLLGDSALYLCASREGQGVNTEAFFGQGTRLTVV.